The clone carrying this T cell receptor beta chain was observed a few times. No antigen is known for it. Germline V CDR1 and CDR2: MNHNY, SVGAGI (reference sequence). Trimming removed 2 bases from V and 6 bases from J; junction bases left unmatched: 2. The CDR3 spans 15 residues. An equimolar mix of two oligonucleotides served as the beta constant-region primer for TRBC1 and TRBC2. The ligated cDNA underwent four PCR rounds using SP2 and nested alpha and beta constant-region primers. From the UMI-ligation and nested PCR reads, TCRdb called clonotypes with MiXCR, one entry per CDR3 protein. In the table there are 150,000 or so distinct CDR3 sequences, about 20% of which are singletons. The source of the sample is a study of naive and memory T cell subsets. Findings of the study overall: A few larger clonotypes appeared in naive repertoires, especially CD8, possibly memory cells re-expressing CD45RA.

The chain carries TRBV6-6 and TRBJ1-4, with 11 bases lining up with TRBD1. Sequenced sample: naive CD4+ T cells from blood. The receptor's source is a human donor in good health. As DNA, the CDR3 is TGTGCCAGCAGTTACCGGACAGGGGGCGATGAAAAACTGTTTTTT. It is translated as CASSYRTGGDEKLFF.